Shown below are 27 T cell receptor beta chains from a single sample sequenced in a study of blood T cell repertoires in COVID-19. Data came from immunoSEQ multiplex PCR; TCRdb stores just in-frame clones and leaves some out. The sample gives fewer than 300,000 clones, more than 70% of which show up once; 2.3% is in the top ten. Material for sequencing was peripheral blood. The origin of the receptors is a woman in her forties or fifties with acute or convalescent COVID-19.

The V gene is TRBV28, the J gene TRBJ2-2; 8 bases are shared with TRBD1. Losses at the gene ends were 6 bases for V and 1 base for J; bases not matched to a gene: 7. The CDR3 has 16 amino acids. CDR1 is MDHEN, CDR2 SYDVKM, per germline. The CDR3 bases are TGTGCCAGCAGGCCCTCCGGGACAGGGAACACCGGGGAGCTGTTTTTT. Protein sequence: CASRPSGTGNTGELFF.

This clone has just one count. The genes are TRBV5-1 and TRBJ1-5; D gene uncertain. This CDR3 spans 13 amino acids. The V gene's germline CDR1 is SGHRS and CDR2 YFSETQ. Trimming cost V 0 bases and J 5 bases, with 6 bases left between them. The DNA of the CDR3 is TGCGCCAGCAGCTTGGGGCCTGATCAGCCCCAGCATTTT. It is translated as CASSLGPDQPQHF. The full variable domain, in which reference TRBV5-1 and TRBJ1-5 provide the parts outside the CDR3, is KAGVTQTPRYLIKTRGQQVTLSCSPISGHRSVSWYQQTPGQGLQFLFEYFSETQRNKGNFPGRFSGRQFSNSRSEMNVSTLELGDSALYLCASSLGPDQPQHFGDGTRLSIL.

This chain links TRBV5-8 with TRBJ2-5; 9 bases match TRBD1. This CDR3 contains 15 residues. Germline V CDR1 and CDR2: SGHTS, YDEGEE. V lost 1 base and J lost 4; bases outside the gene matches: 5. The CDR3 is CASSLTGGSLETQYF. DNA for the CDR3: TGTGCCAGCAGCTTGACAGGGGGCAGTTTAGAGACCCAGTACTTC. Full variable domain (missing parts from reference TRBV5-8 and TRBJ2-5): EAGVTQSPTHLIKTRGQQATLRCSPISGHTSVYWYQQALGLGLQFLLWYDEGEERNRGNFPPRFSGRQFPNYSSELNVNALELEDSALYLCASSLTGGSLETQYFGPGTRLLVL.

This clone has more than one count but fewer than ten. CDR3 amino acids: CASSQEGLAGGPNTQYF. In DNA form, the CDR3 reads TGTGCCAGCAGCCAAGAGGGGCTAGCGGGAGGGCCGAATACGCAGTATTTT. J is TRBJ2-3 and V is TRBV3-1 (or the pseudogene TRBV3-2); TRBD2 aligns across 12 bases. CDR1 is LGHDT and CDR2 is YNNKEL in the germline V gene (reference sequence). V shed 0 bases, J shed 7 bases, and the junction held 8 bases outside the gene matches. The CDR3 extends over 17 amino acids.

V gene TRBV18 combines with J gene TRBJ1-1; maybe TRBD1 (6 bases). Germline lookup yields CDR1 KGHSH and CDR2 LQKENI. V was trimmed by 3 bases and J by 1 base, leaving 9 bases between them. The CDR3 has 14 residues. The CDR3 sequence: CASSPGHPNTEAFF. The CDR3 nucleotides read TGTGCCAGCTCACCGGGACATCCGAACACTGAAGCTTTCTTT. Drawing the rest from reference TRBV18 and TRBJ1-1, the complete variable domain is NAGVMQNPRHLVRRRGQEARLRCSPMKGHSHVYWYRQLPEEGLKFMVYLQKENIIDESGMPKERFSAEFPKEGPSILRIQQVVRGDSAAYFCASSPGHPNTEAFFGQGTRLTVV.

V is TRBV2 and J is TRBJ1-2; D call uncertain. V was pared by 8 bases and J by 5 bases, with 12 bases between. Germline loops: CDR1 SNHLY, CDR2 FYNNEI. The CDR3 is made up of 12 amino acids. The chain's CDR3 is CASAEGLYGYTF. DNA for the CDR3: TGTGCCAGCGCAGAGGGTCTTTATGGCTACACCTTC.

The chain is built from TRBV25-1 and TRBJ1-4; D call uncertain. V was pared by 6 bases and J by 0 bases, with 14 bases between. Germline assignment: CDR1 MGHDK and CDR2 SYGVNS. The CDR3 totals 16 residues. The CDR3, as DNA: TGTGCCAGCAGCGCCGGAGTAGTTGCAACTAATGAAAAACTGTTTTTT. This gives the protein CASSAGVVATNEKLFF. The full variable domain, completed using reference TRBV25-1 and TRBJ1-4, is EADIYQTPRYLVIGTGKKITLECSQTMGHDKMYWYQQDPGMELHLIHYSYGVNSTEKGDLSSESTVSRIRTEHFPLTLESARPSHTSQYLCASSAGVVATNEKLFFGSGTQLSVL.

This clone was seen just once. This chain connects TRBV18 to TRBJ1-6; 10 nucleotides agree with TRBD1. Germline CDR1 is KGHSH and CDR2 is LQKENI. CDR3 length: 16 amino acids. The junction had 8 bases not matched to a gene; V was cut back by 2 bases and J by 10 bases. CDR3: CASSPATDRGISPLHF. CDR3 nucleotides: TGTGCCAGCTCACCAGCCACGGACAGGGGGATCTCACCCCTCCACTTT.

The rearrangement links TRBV18 to TRBJ1-1; tentatively, D is TRBD1 (6 bases). The germline CDR1 and CDR2 sequences are KGHSH and LQKENI. V lost 1 base and J lost 4, with 16 bases in between. This CDR3 comprises 16 residues. The DNA for the CDR3 is TGTGCCAGCTCACCACTTTACGTACAGGGTGGCACTGAAGCTTTCTTT. Its protein product is CASSPLYVQGGTEAFF.

This sequence joins TRBV4-1 and TRBJ2-7, with 8 positions matching TRBD2. Germline V lookup: CDR1 MGHRA, CDR2 YSYEKL. The CDR3 covers 15 residues. The junction had 8 bases not matched to a gene; V was cut back by 5 bases and J by 2 bases. The chain's CDR3 is CASSAGTRIPYEQYF. CDR3 coding DNA: TGCGCCAGCAGCGCTGGGACTAGGATCCCCTACGAGCAGTACTTC.

The DNA for the CDR3 is TGCGCCAGCAAGAAACAGGAAGCATCTTTGAACACTGAAGCTTTCTTT. Translated: CASKKQEASLNTEAFF. V is TRBV5-1 and J is TRBJ1-1, with D perhaps matching TRBD1 (5 bases). Between the trimmed V and J ends, which lost 6 bases and 0 bases, there was a span of 18 bases. Germline-derived CDR1 and CDR2 are SGHRS and YFSETQ. The length of the CDR3 is 16 residues.

The chain has TRBV6-1 and TRBJ2-6; D perhaps matches TRBD1 (5 bases). With 2 bases removed from V and 4 bases from J, the gap between germline ends came to 12 bases. The CDR3 has 16 residues. The germline V gene encodes CDR1 MNHNS and CDR2 SASEGT. The CDR3 region has the DNA TGTGCCAGCAGTGAACAGGGTGTAGGAGGGGCCAACGTCCTGACTTTC. Encoded protein: CASSEQGVGGANVLTF.

The chain employs TRBV29-1 and TRBJ2-3; D not certain. Deletions cut 5 bases from V and 0 bases from J, with 6 bases between. CDR1 and CDR2 (germline): SQVTM, ANQGSEA. The CDR3 extends over 12 amino acids. The CDR3 protein is CSVTASTDTQYF. CDR3 DNA: TGCAGCGTTACAGCTAGCACAGATACGCAGTATTTT.

The chain is built from TRBV14 and TRBJ1-2, with D possibly being TRBD1 (5 bases). V shed 0 bases and J shed 7 bases, with 15 bases lying between them. The CDR3 spans 15 residues. Germline CDR1 SGHDN, CDR2 FVKESK. The CDR3: CASSQDLVSGAGYTF. The DNA for the CDR3 is TGTGCCAGCAGCCAAGATTTGGTGTCTGGGGCTGGCTACACCTTC.

V usage is TRBV30 and J usage is TRBJ1-5; D perhaps matches TRBD1 (5 bases). This CDR3 spans 17 amino acids. V lost 1 base, J lost 0 bases, and 16 bases lay in between. Germline lookup yields CDR1 GTSNPN and CDR2 SVGIG (reference sequence). The CDR3 loop is CAWSDDSTAYSNQPQHF. CDR3 coding DNA: TGTGCCTGGAGTGACGACAGTACCGCTTATAGCAATCAGCCCCAGCATTTT.

The V and J genes are TRBV13 and TRBJ2-1, with 12 bases fitting TRBD2. The trim removed 5 bases at V and 6 bases at J, leaving 5 bases unmatched. CDR3 length equals 15 residues. Germline-derived CDR1 and CDR2 are PRHDT and FYEKMQ (reference sequence). The CDR3 protein is CASSASGRVLNEQFF. CDR3 DNA: TGTGCCAGCAGCGCTAGCGGGAGGGTTCTCAATGAGCAGTTCTTC. Combining the CDR3 with reference TRBV13 and TRBJ2-1 gives the whole variable domain AAGVIQSPRHLIKEKRETATLKCYPIPRHDTVYWYQQGPGQDPQFLISFYEKMQSDKGSIPDRFSAQQFSDYHSELNMSSLELGDSALYFCASSASGRVLNEQFFGPGTRLTVL.

CDR3 in DNA: TGTGCCAGCTCACCGGGACAGGCTCGCCGGGGCTACACCTTC. Protein sequence: CASSPGQARRGYTF. The rearrangement joins TRBV18 to TRBJ1-2; 8 bases fit TRBD1. Germline V gene data show CDR1 as KGHSH and CDR2 as LQKENI. V was clipped by 3 bases and J by 8 bases; unmatched bases: 8. This CDR3 comprises 14 residues.

This chain connects TRBV24-1 to TRBJ1-5, with D unresolved. The CDR3 is 13 residues long. V dropped 7 bases and J dropped 1 base, with 7 bases sitting between them. Germline CDR1 and CDR2: KGHDR and SFDVKD. CDR3 protein: CATSGGSNQPQHF. CDR3 in DNA: TGTGCCACCAGCGGAGGGAGCAATCAGCCCCAGCATTTT.

The rearrangement links TRBV19 to TRBJ1-4; D ambiguous. Between the trimmed V and J ends, which lost 3 bases and 11 bases, there was a span of 16 bases. The CDR3 runs to 14 residues. Germline V gives CDR1 LNHDA, CDR2 SQIVND (reference sequence). CDR3 bases: TGTGCCAGTAGTATCGGGGTCCCGGGCGGGAAACTGTTTTTT. It specifies CASSIGVPGGKLFF.

J is TRBJ1-6 and V is TRBV27, with 7 bases lining up with TRBD1. The CDR3 consists of 16 residues. The germline V gene encodes CDR1 MNHEY and CDR2 SMNVEV (reference sequence). With 1 base clipped from V and 3 bases from J, the junction kept 3 bases outside the gene matches. The CDR3 sequence: CASSLWTGGYNSPLHF. CDR3 DNA sequence: TGTGCCAGCAGTTTATGGACAGGAGGCTATAATTCACCCCTCCACTTT.

V usage is TRBV10-3 and J usage is TRBJ2-1; a weak D match, TRBD1 (7 bases). The ends were cut back, 8 bases at V and 10 bases at J, with 12 bases in the middle. The CDR3 consists of 11 residues. Per germline, CDR1 ENHRY and CDR2 SYGVKD. The CDR3 loop reads CAIGEDREQFF. The CDR3 bases are TGTGCCATCGGGGAGGACAGGGAGCAGTTCTTC.

The rearrangement links TRBV7-3 to TRBJ2-7; the D is unclear. V lost 0 bases and J lost 0, with 9 bases in between. Germline V CDR1 and CDR2: SGHTA, FQGTGA. The CDR3 length is 15 residues. The DNA for the CDR3 is TGTGCCAGCAGCTTAACTGGGCAGAGCTCCTACGAGCAGTACTTC. It codes for CASSLTGQSSYEQYF.

The rearrangement uses TRBV4-1 and TRBJ1-4; no clear D. Germline values: CDR1 MGHRA, CDR2 YSYEKL. This CDR3 has 16 residues. V was trimmed by 1 base and J by 0 bases, leaving 9 bases between them. The CDR3 region is CASSQGADPTNEKLFF. The CDR3 region has the DNA TGCGCCAGCAGCCAAGGGGCCGACCCAACTAATGAAAAACTGTTTTTT.

The chain couples TRBV10-3 to TRBJ1-3; 10 bases align to TRBD1. Trimming removed 4 bases from V and 1 base from J; junction bases left unmatched: 4. The germline CDR1 and CDR2 sequences are ENHRY and SYGVKD. There are 16 residues in the CDR3. CDR3 in DNA: TGTGCCATCAGTGTGACAGGGGGCGCGTCTGGAAACACCATATATTTT. Translating gives CAISVTGGASGNTIYF.

This clone has only one observation. This chain uses TRBV19 with TRBJ2-5; D might be TRBD1 (6 bases). The CDR3 consists of 15 residues. Deletions cut 4 bases from V and 5 bases from J, with 17 bases between. Germline lookup yields CDR1 LNHDA and CDR2 SQIVND (reference sequence). The CDR3 sequence: CASSNHRESGETQYF. As DNA, the CDR3 is TGTGCCAGTAGTAACCACAGGGAGTCTGGGGAGACCCAGTACTTC.

At least ten counts were recorded for this clone. The genes are TRBV4-2 and TRBJ1-2, with 8 bases that match TRBD1. Germline CDR1 reads LGHNA; CDR2 reads YNFKEQ. The CDR3 loop spans 14 amino acids. The J segment lost 7 bases and the V segment lost 1 base, leaving 5 bases of the junction unmatched. The CDR3 region is CASSQATGQGGYTF. The DNA for the CDR3 is TGTGCCAGCAGCCAAGCCACTGGACAGGGTGGCTACACCTTC.

The V call is TRBV4-3, the J call TRBJ1-1, with D possibly TRBD1 on 6 matching bases. Trimming took 5 bases from V and 1 from J, leaving 20 bases between them. The CDR3 has 17 residues. CDR1 is LGHNA, CDR2 YSLEER, per germline. For the CDR3, the DNA is TGCGCCAGCAGCTATGCGGGGGCGGGTCGCAGGAACACTGAAGCTTTCTTT. It codes for CASSYAGAGRRNTEAFF.